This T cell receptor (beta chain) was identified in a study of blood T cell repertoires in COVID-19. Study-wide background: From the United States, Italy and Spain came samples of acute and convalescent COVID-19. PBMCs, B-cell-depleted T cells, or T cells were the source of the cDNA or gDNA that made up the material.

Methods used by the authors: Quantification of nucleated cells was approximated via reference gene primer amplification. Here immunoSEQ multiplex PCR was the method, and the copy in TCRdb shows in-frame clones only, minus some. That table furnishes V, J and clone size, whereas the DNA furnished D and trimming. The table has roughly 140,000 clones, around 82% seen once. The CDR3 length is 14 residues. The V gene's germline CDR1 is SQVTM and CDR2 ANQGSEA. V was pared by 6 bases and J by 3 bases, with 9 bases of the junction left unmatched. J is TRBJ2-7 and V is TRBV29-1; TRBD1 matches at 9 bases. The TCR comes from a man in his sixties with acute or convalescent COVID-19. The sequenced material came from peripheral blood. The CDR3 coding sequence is TGCAGCGTCCTGCCGACAGGGGGGAGCTACGAGCAGTACTTC. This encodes CSVLPTGGSYEQYF.